Listed below are T cell receptor beta chains from one sample, sequenced in a study of MAIT cells during Salmonella Paratyphi A infection. TCRdb reprocessed the 5' RACE reads with MiXCR, giving one entry per CDR3 protein. This table has around 1,300 distinct CDR3 sequences, around 52% appearing once. This specimen consisted of MAIT cells from blood, obtained at the first sampling point of the challenge study. These receptors originate from a person aged 18 to 75 who was deliberately infected with Salmonella Paratyphi A in a paratyphoid fever challenge study. The CDR3 runs from the conserved cysteine through the conserved F or W. The order of the fields is V gene, J gene, clone size, CDR3 length, D gene, CDR3 protein, CDR3 DNA. D genes are given only for firm matches. Only some rows state a clone size, as once, few, many or a class for expanded clones.

TRBV20-1	TRBJ2-7	few	18	NA	CSASSEAVGDSISYEQYF	TGCAGTGCCAGCAGTGAAGCAGTAGGGGACTCGATCTCCTACGAGCAGTACTTC
TRBV28	TRBJ2-3	medium-sized	15	TRBD1	CASSPTDRQADTQYF	TGTGCCAGCAGTCCTACGGACAGGCAGGCAGATACGCAGTATTTT
TRBV28	TRBJ2-3	medium-sized	17	NA	CASTHRPGLRGADTQYF	TGTGCCAGCACCCACCGACCGGGCCTACGCGGTGCAGATACGCAGTATTTT
TRBV5-1	TRBJ2-5	NA	12	NA	CASSLVLETQYF	TGCGCCAGCAGCTTGGTGCTGGAGACCCAGTACTTC
TRBV4-3	TRBJ2-3	NA	21	NA	CASSQDVAEPPVARAEGTQYF	TGCGCCAGCAGCCAAGATGTAGCGGAGCCACCCGTTGCCCGGGCCGAGGGTACGCAGTATTTT
TRBV4-3	TRBJ2-2	NA	17	NA	CVSSKGETGPGTGELFF	TGCGTCAGCAGCAAAGGCGAGACAGGACCGGGGACCGGGGAGCTGTTTTTT
TRBV4-2	TRBJ2-2	large	16	TRBD2	CASSQDLDLAAGELFF	TGTGCCAGCAGCCAAGATCTCGATCTAGCGGCCGGGGAGCTGTTTTTT
TRBV6-1	TRBJ2-3	NA	14	NA	CASSEVADTDTQYF	TGTGCCAGCAGTGAAGTAGCGGACACAGATACGCAGTATTTT
TRBV6-1	TRBJ2-7	NA	15	TRBD2	CASSAKGLAEYEQYF	TGTGCCAGCAGTGCTAAGGGACTAGCGGAATACGAGCAGTACTTC
TRBV20-1	TRBJ2-1	few	13	NA	CSAPFGDYNEQFF	TGCAGTGCCCCCTTTGGGGATTACAATGAGCAGTTCTTC
TRBV4-2	TRBJ2-3	many	17	TRBD2	CASSQELSGGPTDTQYF	TGTGCCAGCAGCCAAGAATTATCGGGAGGGCCAACAGATACGCAGTATTTT
TRBV15	TRBJ2-1	many	15	NA	CATSSSPETPNEQFF	TGTGCCACCAGCAGCTCCCCTGAAACTCCGAATGAGCAGTTCTTC
TRBV29-1	TRBJ2-6	NA	15	NA	CSVEVGGTGANVLTF	TGCAGCGTTGAAGTCGGCGGTACAGGGGCCAACGTCCTGACTTTC
TRBV6-4	TRBJ2-6	NA	16	TRBD1	CASSERTGEGANVLTF	TGTGCCAGCAGTGAGCGGACAGGGGAGGGGGCCAACGTCCTGACTTTC